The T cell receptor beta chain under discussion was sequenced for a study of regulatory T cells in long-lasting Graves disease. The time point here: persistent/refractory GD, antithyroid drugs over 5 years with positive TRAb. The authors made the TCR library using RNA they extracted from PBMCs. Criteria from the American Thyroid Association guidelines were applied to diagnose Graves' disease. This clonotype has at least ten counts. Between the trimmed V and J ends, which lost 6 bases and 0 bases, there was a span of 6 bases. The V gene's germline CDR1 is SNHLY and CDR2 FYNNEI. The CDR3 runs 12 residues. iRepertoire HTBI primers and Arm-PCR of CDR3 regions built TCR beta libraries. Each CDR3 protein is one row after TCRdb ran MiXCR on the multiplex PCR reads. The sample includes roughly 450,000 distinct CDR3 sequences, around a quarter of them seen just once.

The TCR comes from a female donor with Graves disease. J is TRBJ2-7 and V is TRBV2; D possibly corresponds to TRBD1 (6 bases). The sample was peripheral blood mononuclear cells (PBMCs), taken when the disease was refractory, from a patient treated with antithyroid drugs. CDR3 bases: TGTGCCAGCAGGGGGGCCTCCTACGAGCAGTACTTC. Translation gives CASRGASYEQYF.